The T cell receptor beta chain described here comes from a study of OX40 agonist ivuxolimab in advanced cancers. Study details: Roughly two fifths of patients had received prior checkpoint inhibitor therapy.

With V trimmed by 3 bases and J by 2 bases, 1 base remained unmatched. Germline CDR1 is SGDLS and CDR2 is YYNGEE. This CDR3 region has 13 residues. Autoimmune disease history or systemic immunosuppression led to patient exclusion. Findings and limits, study-wide: Also showing low normalized T-cell clonal expansion were some of the nonresponders. Antigen specificity of clonally expanded peripheral T cells was not established.

The assay was immunoSEQ multiplex PCR, and TCRdb's table has in-frame clones only and misses some. The sample contains about 71,000 clones, approximately 94% of which appear only once. Concerning this clone itself: The antigen is undetermined.

The sequenced sample was CD4+ or CD8+ T cells sorted from blood, obtained in a trial of the OX40 agonist ivuxolimab. This receptor was identified in an adult with an advanced solid tumor such as melanoma, head and neck, liver or kidney cancer. The V gene is TRBV9, the J gene TRBJ2-7; 8 bases fit TRBD2. CDR3 sequence (DNA): TGTGCCAGCAGCGCGGGAGGGGCCTACGAGCAGTACTTC. Encoded protein: CASSAGGAYEQYF.